This T cell receptor beta chain is from a study of blood T cells in healthy people across ages. PCR was performed a second time for 7 to 11 cycles using a sample-barcoded 5' primer and a J-beta primer mix. One entry per CDR3 protein results from TCRdb running MiXCR on the 5' RACE reads. There are about a million distinct CDR3 sequences in the sample; around 48% occur only once, and 13% lies in the top ten. Donors each provided around 10 milliliters of peripheral blood. V lost 0 bases and J 3 bases, leaving 12 bases between the germline ends. Germline V gene lookup returns CDR1 DFQATT and CDR2 SNEGSKA (reference sequence). CDR3 size: 15 residues.

The sequencing sample was made of blood. The sequence was collected from a man in his thirties or forties in good health. This sequence joins TRBV20-1 and TRBJ1-5; D is possibly TRBD1 (6 bases). The CDR3 nucleotides read TGCAGTGCTAGAGATTCCACAGGGTTCAATCAGCCCCAGCATTTT. Translation: CSARDSTGFNQPQHF.